The text below deals with one TCR beta chain. Its antigen is unidentified. Template switching (which added a universal primer site) was used, and cDNA carried unique molecular identifiers. TCRdb passed the 5' RACE reads through MiXCR, listing each CDR3 protein once. The sample contains roughly 250,000 distinct CDR3 sequences, about an eighth of which appear only once. The sample belongs to a study of identical twins. V was shortened by 2 bases and J by 7 bases, with 15 bases between the two germline ends. Germline V gene lookup returns CDR1 SGHTS and CDR2 YDEGEE. This CDR3 has 14 residues. Whole-study results and caveats: Beta out-of-frame sequences showed weaker excess sharing between twins. Within cord blood, abundant beta clonotypes carried fewer insertions, but memory repertoires showed no such trend. Within monozygotic twins, out-of-frame TCR alpha sharing was underestimated by the models.

The TCR comes from a woman between 18 and 30 years old in good health. This chain uses TRBV5-8 with TRBJ2-5; D is ambiguous. Sequences were obtained from memory (CD45RO+) T cells sorted from blood. The chain's CDR3 is CASSFRTGFWTQYF. In DNA form, the CDR3 reads TGTGCCAGCAGCTTCCGGACGGGTTTTTGGACCCAGTACTTC.